Below are 23 T cell receptor beta chains sequenced from a single sample in a study of blood T cell repertoires in COVID-19 (dated by TCRdb to between 2020 and 2021). The library was generated by the immunoSEQ multiplex PCR assay. Imported from immuneACCESS, the table was reduced by TCRdb to in-frame sequences with V and J called. These copies leave out some clones; in studies compared against another copy, an unresolved V gene accounts for under half, and the cause of the remainder is not known. Recorded for this sample are more than 130,000 clones; roughly 90% of them occurred a single time. Of the sample, roughly a tenth is held by the ten largest clones. Material for sequencing was peripheral blood. All receptors come from a man in his forties or fifties with active or convalescent COVID-19.

The chain has TRBV11-2 and TRBJ1-5; 7 bases map to TRBD1. The CDR3 runs 15 residues. CDR1 SGHAT and CDR2 FQNNGV come from the germline V gene. V shed 5 bases, J shed 2 bases, and the junction held 6 bases outside the gene matches. The CDR3 loop reads CASSQGGAGNQPQHF. DNA of the CDR3: TGTGCCAGCAGCCAAGGGGGCGCAGGCAATCAGCCCCAGCATTTT.

This chain uses TRBV28 with TRBJ2-3; D gene ambiguous. Germline V gives CDR1 MDHEN, CDR2 SYDVKM. Trimming took 4 bases from V and 6 from J, leaving 8 bases between them. The CDR3 sequence is 12 residues long. The CDR3 loop reads CASSSGSDTQYF. CDR3 in DNA: TGTGCCAGCAGTTCCGGGTCGGATACGCAGTATTTT.

This clone has just one count. J is TRBJ1-2 and V is TRBV28; TRBD1 aligns across 11 bases. CDR3 size: 14 residues. V gave up 6 bases and J gave up 4 bases; unmatched junction bases: 4. Per germline, CDR1 MDHEN and CDR2 SYDVKM. The CDR3: CASSTGTGGYGYTF. The CDR3 coding sequence is TGTGCCAGCAGCACCGGGACAGGGGGCTATGGCTACACCTTC.

This clone was recorded only once. CDR3 protein: CASSLGRGGETQYF. The CDR3 DNA follows: TGTGCCAGCAGTTTGGGGAGGGGAGGAGAGACCCAGTACTTC. This sequence joins TRBV27 and TRBJ2-5; 7 bases agree with TRBD2. The J segment lost 4 bases and the V segment lost 3 bases, leaving 5 bases of the junction unmatched. Germline-derived CDR1 and CDR2 are MNHEY and SMNVEV (reference sequence). The CDR3 consists of 14 residues.

V is TRBV4-1 and J is TRBJ2-1; D ambiguous. V shed 0 bases and J shed 0 bases, with 21 bases lying between them. Germline V CDR1 and CDR2: MGHRA, YSYEKL. CDR3 length: 20 residues. CDR3 nucleotide sequence: TGCGCCAGCAGCCAAGATCCCCAATCGCTCGCGCTTGACTCCTACAATGAGCAGTTCTTC. Translated, it gives CASSQDPQSLALDSYNEQFF.

CDR3: CASGRGSGNTIYF. The DNA for the CDR3 is TGTGCCAGCGGTAGGGGCTCTGGAAACACCATATATTTT. The rearrangement joins TRBV27 to TRBJ1-3, with D tentatively TRBD1 (5 bases). Trimming pared 8 bases from V and 0 bases from J, leaving 8 bases between. In germline, CDR1 is MNHEY, CDR2 SMNVEV (reference sequence). CDR3 size: 13 residues.

The genes are TRBV11-3 and TRBJ2-2; TRBD2 might be the D (5 bases). The germline gives CDR1 SGHNT, CDR2 YENEEA. Deletions cut 0 bases from V and 5 bases from J, with 16 bases between. The CDR3 length is 17 residues. The CDR3 sequence: CASSLEGFFEGTGELFF. The CDR3 region has the DNA TGTGCCAGCAGCTTAGAAGGCTTTTTCGAGGGAACCGGGGAGCTGTTTTTT.

This clone was seen only once. V is TRBV7-2 and J is TRBJ2-1; D might be TRBD2 (6 bases). The CDR3 is 14 amino acids. V was cut by 8 bases and J by 7 bases, with 18 bases left in between. Germline V lookup: CDR1 SGHTA, CDR2 FQGNSA. The CDR3 DNA sequence: TGTGCCAGCGAGAGCGGGTGGGAGAAAAATGAGCAGTTCTTC. It specifies CASESGWEKNEQFF.

J is TRBJ2-7 and V is TRBV28; unclear D gene. V was trimmed by 1 base and J by 3 bases, leaving 4 bases between them. Per the germline V gene, CDR1 is MDHEN and CDR2 is SYDVKM. The CDR3 length is 12 residues. CDR3: CASSLFNYEQYF. CDR3 coding DNA: TGTGCCAGCAGTTTATTTAACTACGAGCAGTACTTC.

This chain joins TRBV6-2 or TRBV6-3 and TRBJ2-7; TRBD1 agrees at 8 bases. The J segment lost 6 bases and the V segment lost 5 bases, leaving 6 bases of the junction unmatched. The CDR3 runs to 13 residues. Germline CDR1 and CDR2: MNHEY and SVGEGT. In DNA form, the CDR3 reads TGTGCCAGCAGTAAACGAGACAGGGGCGAGCAGTACTTC. The encoded protein is CASSKRDRGEQYF.

V and J are TRBV19 and TRBJ1-6; TRBD1 might be the D (6 bases). Trimming removed 4 bases from V and 5 bases from J, with 9 bases in between. There are 14 residues in the CDR3. Germline CDR1 is LNHDA and CDR2 is SQIVND (reference sequence). In DNA, the CDR3 is TGTGCCAGTAGTAGAGGACAGAATAATTCACCCCTCCACTTT. It specifies CASSRGQNNSPLHF.

This chain connects TRBV5-6 to TRBJ2-1; D is ambiguous. V was shortened by 4 bases and J by 6 bases, with 5 bases between the two germline ends. This CDR3 is built from 11 residues. CDR1 is SGHDT, CDR2 YYEEEE, per germline. The CDR3 loop is CASSILNEQFF. The CDR3 coding sequence is TGTGCCAGCAGCATCCTCAATGAGCAGTTCTTC.

This chain connects TRBV2 to TRBJ2-1; D is unclear. Trimming cost V 7 bases and J 9 bases, with 10 bases left between them. Germline lookup yields CDR1 SNHLY and CDR2 FYNNEI. CDR3 length: 11 amino acids. The DNA of the CDR3 is TGTGCCAGCACCATGGCGGCTGAGCAGTTCTTC. This sequence encodes CASTMAAEQFF. Supplemented by reference TRBV2 and TRBJ2-1, the full variable domain reads EPEVTQTPSHQVTQMGQEVILRCVPISNHLYFYWYRQILGQKVEFLVSFYNNEISEKSEIFDDQFSVERPDGSNFTLKIRSTKLEDSAMYFCASTMAAEQFFGPGTRLTVL.

This clone was observed a single time. The J gene is TRBJ1-5, the V gene TRBV5-5; D possibly corresponds to TRBD1 (6 bases). Per the germline V gene, CDR1 is SGHKS and CDR2 is YYEKEE (reference sequence). The CDR3 consists of 14 residues. The ends were cut back, 3 bases at V and 1 base at J, with 8 bases in the middle. The CDR3 region has the DNA TGTGCCAGCAGCTGGACAGCGAGCAATCAGCCCCAGCATTTT. It codes for CASSWTASNQPQHF.

This clone was seen just once. J is TRBJ1-6 and V is TRBV12-3 or TRBV12-4; the D gene is possibly TRBD1 (5 bases). The ends were cut back, 5 bases at V and 14 bases at J, with 13 bases in the middle. The CDR3 runs 12 residues. This chain's CDR3 is CASSDMGGSLHF. DNA of the CDR3: TGTGCCAGCAGTGATATGGGGGGGTCCCTCCACTTT.

The chain joins TRBV5-1 to TRBJ2-1, with TRBD2 matching 8 bases. CDR1 SGHRS and CDR2 YFSETQ come from the germline V gene. Unmatched junction bases numbered 3, after V lost 4 bases and J lost 0 bases. The CDR3 spans 15 residues. CDR3 bases: TGCGCCAGCAGCGAAAGCGGGAGCTCCTACAATGAGCAGTTCTTC. It codes for CASSESGSSYNEQFF.

The genes are TRBV5-1 and TRBJ2-7, with 9 bases aligning to TRBD2. Germline loops: CDR1 SGHRS, CDR2 YFSETQ. V trimming: 0 bases; J trimming: 5 bases; junction bases outside the gene matches: 6. The CDR3 loop spans 15 amino acids. The CDR3 DNA sequence: TGCGCCAGCAGCTTGGGACTAGCGGTTGGGGACGAGCAGTACTTC. The encoded protein is CASSLGLAVGDEQYF.

The J gene is TRBJ2-5, the V gene TRBV5-4; D call uncertain. Germline CDR1 is SGHNT and CDR2 is YYREEE (reference sequence). V was trimmed by 1 base and J by 2 bases, leaving 3 bases between them. This CDR3 contains 12 residues. CDR3 bases: TGTGCCAGCAGCTTGCCACAAGAGACCCAGTACTTC. Protein product: CASSLPQETQYF.

The V gene is TRBV19, the J gene TRBJ1-5, with TRBD1 as a possible D gene (5 bases). Trimming shortened V by 4 bases and J by 6 bases, and 16 bases separated the two germline ends. Germline V CDR1 and CDR2: LNHDA, SQIVND (reference sequence). This CDR3 has 15 amino acids. The CDR3 is CASSTGTGGTQPQHF. The CDR3 region has the DNA TGTGCCAGTAGTACGGGGACGGGAGGCACTCAGCCCCAGCATTTT.

This clone was recorded a few times. The chain uses TRBV28 and TRBJ2-7, with D possibly being TRBD2 (6 bases). Germline V gives CDR1 MDHEN, CDR2 SYDVKM. The V gene lost 6 bases and the J gene lost 5 bases, with 20 bases spanning the gap. The CDR3 has 15 residues. The CDR3 region is CASRWRGKSPNEQYF. The DNA of the CDR3 is TGTGCCAGCAGGTGGAGGGGCAAATCCCCTAACGAGCAGTACTTC.

The genes are TRBV10-1 and TRBJ2-7; D ambiguous. This CDR3 comprises 13 residues. V was clipped by 7 bases and J by 3 bases, with 13 bases between them. Germline CDR1 and CDR2: WNHNN and SYGVQD (reference sequence). CDR3 coding DNA: TGCGCCAGCATCAAGACACTGAGCTACGAGCAGTACTTC. Its translation: CASIKTLSYEQYF.

The chain combines TRBV27 with TRBJ2-3, with 8 nucleotides matching TRBD2. CDR3 length: 15 amino acids. The germline V gene encodes CDR1 MNHEY and CDR2 SMNVEV (reference sequence). V lost 5 bases and J lost 2; bases outside the gene matches: 6. The CDR3 loop is CASSPRLALTDTQYF. The CDR3, as DNA: TGTGCCAGCAGTCCCCGACTAGCGCTCACAGATACGCAGTATTTT.

The chain couples TRBV6-5 to TRBJ1-2; 7 nucleotides line up with TRBD1. CDR1 and CDR2 (germline): MNHEY, SVGAGI. V was clipped by 6 bases and J by 8 bases; unmatched bases: 3. The CDR3 is made up of 11 amino acids. The CDR3 DNA reads TGTGCCAGCAGGACAGGGAAGGGCTACACCTTC. Translated, it gives CASRTGKGYTF.